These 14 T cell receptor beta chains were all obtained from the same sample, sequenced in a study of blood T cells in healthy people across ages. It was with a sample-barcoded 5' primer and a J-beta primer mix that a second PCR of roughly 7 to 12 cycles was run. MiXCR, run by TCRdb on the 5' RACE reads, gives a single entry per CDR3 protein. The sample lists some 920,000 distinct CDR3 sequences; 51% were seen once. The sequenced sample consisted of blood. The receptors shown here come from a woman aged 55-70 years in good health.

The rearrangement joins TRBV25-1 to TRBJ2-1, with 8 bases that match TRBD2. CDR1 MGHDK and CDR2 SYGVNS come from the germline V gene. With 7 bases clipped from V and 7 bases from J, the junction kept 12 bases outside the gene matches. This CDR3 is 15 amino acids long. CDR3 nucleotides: TGTGCCAGCACCCCGGGAGGGGGGGTGCGGAATGAGCAGTTCTTC. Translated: CASTPGGGVRNEQFF.

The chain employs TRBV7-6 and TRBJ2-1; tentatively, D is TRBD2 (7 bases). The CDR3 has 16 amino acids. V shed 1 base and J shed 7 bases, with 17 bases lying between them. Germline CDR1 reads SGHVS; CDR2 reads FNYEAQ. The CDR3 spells CASSLVGSQGGNEQFF. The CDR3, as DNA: TGTGCCAGCAGCTTAGTCGGGTCACAGGGAGGGAATGAGCAGTTCTTC.

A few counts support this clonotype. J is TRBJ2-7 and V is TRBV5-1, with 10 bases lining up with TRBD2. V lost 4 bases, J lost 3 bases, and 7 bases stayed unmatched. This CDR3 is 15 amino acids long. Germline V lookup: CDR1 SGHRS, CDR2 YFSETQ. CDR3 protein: CASSPIAGGHYEQYF. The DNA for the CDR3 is TGCGCCAGCAGCCCTATAGCGGGAGGCCACTACGAGCAGTACTTC. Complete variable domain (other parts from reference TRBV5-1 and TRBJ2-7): KAGVTQTPRYLIKTRGQQVTLSCSPISGHRSVSWYQQTPGQGLQFLFEYFSETQRNKGNFPGRFSGRQFSNSRSEMNVSTLELGDSALYLCASSPIAGGHYEQYFGPGTRLTVT.

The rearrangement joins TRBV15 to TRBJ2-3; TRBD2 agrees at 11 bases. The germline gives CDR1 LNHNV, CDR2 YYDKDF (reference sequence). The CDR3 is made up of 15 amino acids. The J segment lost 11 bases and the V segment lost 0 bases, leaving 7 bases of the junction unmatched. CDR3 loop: CATSRDKGTSGWQYF. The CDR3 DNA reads TGTGCCACCAGCAGAGATAAAGGGACTAGCGGATGGCAGTATTTT. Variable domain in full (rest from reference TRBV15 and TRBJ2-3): DAMVIQNPRYQVTQFGKPVTLSCSQTLNHNVMYWYQQKSSQAPKLLFHYYDKDFNNEADTPDNFQSRRPNTSFCFLDIRSPGLGDTAMYLCATSRDKGTSGWQYFGPGTRLTVL.

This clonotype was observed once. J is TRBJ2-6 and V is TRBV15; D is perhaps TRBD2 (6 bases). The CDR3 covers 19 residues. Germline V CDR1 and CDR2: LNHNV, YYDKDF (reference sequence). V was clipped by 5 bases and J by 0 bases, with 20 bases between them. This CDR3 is CATSGGGSFRSSGANVLTF. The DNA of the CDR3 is TGTGCCACCAGCGGCGGAGGGTCTTTCCGCAGCTCTGGGGCCAACGTCCTGACTTTC.

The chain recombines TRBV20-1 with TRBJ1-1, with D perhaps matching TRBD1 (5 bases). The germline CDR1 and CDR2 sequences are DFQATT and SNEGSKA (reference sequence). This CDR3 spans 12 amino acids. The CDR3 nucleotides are TGCAGCCCAGGGAATTTTAACACTGAAGCTTTCTTT. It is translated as CSPGNFNTEAFF.

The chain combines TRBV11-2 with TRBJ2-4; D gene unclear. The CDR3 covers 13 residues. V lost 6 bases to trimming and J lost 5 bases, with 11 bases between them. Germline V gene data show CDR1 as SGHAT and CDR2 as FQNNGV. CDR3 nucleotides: TGTGCCAGCAGACCAGGACGAGAAAACATTCAGTACTTC. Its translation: CASRPGRENIQYF.

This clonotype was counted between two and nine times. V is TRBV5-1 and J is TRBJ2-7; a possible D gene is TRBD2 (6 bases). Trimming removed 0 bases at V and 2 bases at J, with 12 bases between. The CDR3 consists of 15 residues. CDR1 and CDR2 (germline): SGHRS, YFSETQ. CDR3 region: CASSLAGTVAYEQYF. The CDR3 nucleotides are TGCGCCAGCAGCTTGGCAGGGACTGTCGCCTACGAGCAGTACTTC. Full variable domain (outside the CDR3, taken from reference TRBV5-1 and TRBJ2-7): KAGVTQTPRYLIKTRGQQVTLSCSPISGHRSVSWYQQTPGQGLQFLFEYFSETQRNKGNFPGRFSGRQFSNSRSEMNVSTLELGDSALYLCASSLAGTVAYEQYFGPGTRLTVT.

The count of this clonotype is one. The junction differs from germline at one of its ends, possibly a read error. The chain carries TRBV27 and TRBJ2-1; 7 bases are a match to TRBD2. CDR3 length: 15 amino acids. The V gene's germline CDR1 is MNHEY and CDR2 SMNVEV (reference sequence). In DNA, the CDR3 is TGTACCAGCAGCCTCGAGGGAGTAGCGGGCAATGAGCAGTTCTTC. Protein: CTSSLEGVAGNEQFF.

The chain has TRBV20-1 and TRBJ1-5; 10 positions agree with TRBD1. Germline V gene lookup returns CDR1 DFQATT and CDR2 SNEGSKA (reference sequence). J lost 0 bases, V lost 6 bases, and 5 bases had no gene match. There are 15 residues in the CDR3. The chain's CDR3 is CSAKGQGSSNQPQHF. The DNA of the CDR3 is TGCAGTGCAAAGGGACAGGGGAGTAGCAATCAGCCCCAGCATTTT.

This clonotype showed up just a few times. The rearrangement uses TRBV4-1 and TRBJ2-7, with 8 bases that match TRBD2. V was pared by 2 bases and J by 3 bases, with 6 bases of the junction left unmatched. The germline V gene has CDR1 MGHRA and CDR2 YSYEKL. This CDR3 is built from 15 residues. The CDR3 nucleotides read TGCGCCAGCAGCCAAACTAGCGGAGGGGGCTACGAGCAGTACTTC. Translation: CASSQTSGGGYEQYF.

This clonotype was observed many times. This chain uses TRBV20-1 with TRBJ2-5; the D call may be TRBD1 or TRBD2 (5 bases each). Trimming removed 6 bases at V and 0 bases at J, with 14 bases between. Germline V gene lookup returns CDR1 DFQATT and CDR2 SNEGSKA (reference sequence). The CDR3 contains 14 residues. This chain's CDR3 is CSAIRDDYQETQYF. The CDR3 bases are TGCAGTGCAATTCGGGACGACTACCAAGAGACCCAGTACTTC.

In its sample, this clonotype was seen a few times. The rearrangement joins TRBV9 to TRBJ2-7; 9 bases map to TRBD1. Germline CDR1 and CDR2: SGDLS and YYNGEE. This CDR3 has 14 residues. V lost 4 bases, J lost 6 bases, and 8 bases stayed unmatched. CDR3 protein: CASSTRDRVGEQYF. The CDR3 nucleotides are TGTGCCAGCAGCACCCGGGACAGGGTTGGCGAGCAGTACTTC.

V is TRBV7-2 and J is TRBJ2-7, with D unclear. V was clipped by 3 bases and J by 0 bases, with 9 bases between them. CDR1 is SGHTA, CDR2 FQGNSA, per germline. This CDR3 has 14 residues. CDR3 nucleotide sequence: TGTGCCAGCAGCTTGATCCGGACCTCCTACGAGCAGTACTTC. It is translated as CASSLIRTSYEQYF. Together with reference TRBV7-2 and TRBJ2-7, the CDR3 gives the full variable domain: GAGVSQSPSNKVTEKGKDVELRCDPISGHTALYWYRQSLGQGLEFLIYFQGNSAPDKSGLPSDRFSAERTGGSVSTLTIQRTQQEDSAVYLCASSLIRTSYEQYFGPGTRLTVT.